Below are 20 T cell receptor beta chains sequenced from a single sample in a study of T cell responses to AZD1222 COVID-19 vaccine. The data were produced by immunoSEQ multiplex PCR, yet TCRdb's version contains in-frame clones alone and is incomplete. The data contain 200,000 or so clones, roughly 92% of them singletons. The input for sequencing was peripheral blood, taken 28 days after the second AZD1222 dose. These receptors originate from an adult who received the AZD1222 COVID-19 vaccine.

The chain uses TRBV5-8 and TRBJ2-1; D is unclear. Per germline, CDR1 SGHTS and CDR2 YDEGEE. The CDR3 consists of 13 residues. V lost 0 bases and J 12 bases, leaving 13 bases between the germline ends. The CDR3 is CASSLVRPMGQFF. Written as DNA, the CDR3 is TGTGCCAGCAGCTTGGTTCGTCCAATGGGGCAGTTCTTC.

The V gene is TRBV5-1, the J gene TRBJ1-4, with 10 bases fitting TRBD1. The V segment lost 5 bases and the J segment 6 bases; nucleotides outside the gene matches: 10. CDR1 is SGHRS, CDR2 YFSETQ, per germline. The CDR3 is made up of 16 amino acids. The CDR3 region is CASRKGVGTGDEKLFF. The CDR3 DNA is TGCGCCAGCAGGAAGGGGGTAGGGACAGGGGATGAAAAACTGTTTTTT.

This chain connects TRBV23-1 to TRBJ1-1; TRBD1 is a possible D gene (5 bases). TRBV23-1 is an open reading frame, and its role is uncertain. Trimming took off 8 bases at V and 0 bases at J, with 22 bases between the two ends. The CDR3 length is 17 residues. In DNA form, the CDR3 reads TGCGCCAGCGCGCAGAGCCCGGGACGGGGGTTGAACACTGAAGCTTTCTTT. As protein: CASAQSPGRGLNTEAFF.

J is TRBJ2-1 and V is TRBV6-5; TRBD2 agrees at 9 bases. V shed 7 bases, J shed 5 bases, and the junction held 6 bases outside the gene matches. Germline CDR1 is MNHEY and CDR2 is SVGAGI. The CDR3 length is 14 residues. The CDR3 here is CASTSAGGHNEQFF. CDR3 bases: TGTGCCAGCACCTCAGCGGGGGGACACAATGAGCAGTTCTTC.

This clone was observed a single time. CDR3 sequence: CACRGYGYTF. The CDR3 nucleotides are TGTGCCTGCAGGGGTTATGGCTACACCTTC. This rearrangement joins TRBV30 to TRBJ1-2; D perhaps matches TRBD1 (6 bases). The CDR3 is 10 amino acids. Germline loops: CDR1 GTSNPN, CDR2 SVGIG (reference sequence). Trimming removed 6 bases at V and 5 bases at J, with 7 bases between.

CDR3 region: CASSPPAGGGPSTGELFF. The CDR3 coding sequence is TGTGCCAGCAGCCCTCCAGCGGGGGGAGGTCCAAGCACCGGGGAGCTGTTTTTT. The chain carries TRBV6-2 or TRBV6-3 and TRBJ2-2; 9 bases map to TRBD2. V shed 6 bases and J 4 bases; nucleotides not matched to a gene: 15. Germline V lookup: CDR1 MNHEY, CDR2 SVGEGT. The CDR3 sequence is 18 residues long.

The rearrangement joins TRBV7-6 to TRBJ1-5, with no clear D. The V end lost 4 bases, the J end lost 0 bases, and 16 bases lay between the germline ends. CDR3 length equals 17 residues. Per germline, CDR1 SGHVS and CDR2 FNYEAQ. CDR3 sequence: CASSSTDAPNSNQPQHF. The CDR3 DNA follows: TGTGCCAGCAGCTCTACTGATGCCCCGAATAGCAATCAGCCCCAGCATTTT.

The rearrangement links TRBV5-1 to TRBJ2-3, with 11 positions matching TRBD2. Germline V gives CDR1 SGHRS, CDR2 YFSETQ. The CDR3 length is 15 residues. The V gene end was trimmed by 4 bases and the J gene end by 5 bases; junction bases not matched to a gene: 6. This chain's CDR3 is CASSPLAGGVDTQYF. CDR3 nucleotides: TGCGCCAGCAGCCCGCTAGCGGGGGGAGTAGATACGCAGTATTTT.

The chain's CDR3 is CASSCYPGQCQPQHF. The DNA of the CDR3 is TGTGCCAGCAGCTGTTACCCCGGACAGTGTCAGCCCCAGCATTTT. V is TRBV13 and J is TRBJ1-5; weak D call: TRBD1 (6 bases). CDR1 is PRHDT, CDR2 FYEKMQ, per germline (reference sequence). The length of the CDR3 is 15 residues. With 4 bases removed from V and 6 bases from J, the gap between germline ends came to 16 bases.

V and J are TRBV9 and TRBJ1-3, with D maybe TRBD1 (6 bases). This CDR3 contains 16 residues. Trimming removed 2 bases at V and 0 bases at J, with 12 bases between. Germline V gene data show CDR1 as SGDLS and CDR2 as YYNGEE. The CDR3 DNA sequence: TGTGCCAGCAGCGTGGATTGGGGGCTCTCTGGAAACACCATATATTTT. It yields the protein CASSVDWGLSGNTIYF.

V usage is TRBV9 and J usage is TRBJ2-5; D ambiguous. From germline, CDR1 is SGDLS and CDR2 YYNGEE. The CDR3 runs to 14 residues. V was trimmed by 0 bases and J by 2 bases, leaving 8 bases between them. The CDR3 coding sequence is TGTGCCAGCAGCGTAGCTGGCCTGCAAGAGACCCAGTACTTC. Its protein is CASSVAGLQETQYF.

This clone occurred a few times. For the CDR3, the DNA is TGTGCCGGTGGACTAGCTCTCCATGGGGAGACCCAGTACTTC. Protein product: CAGGLALHGETQYF. The V and J genes are TRBV9 and TRBJ2-5, with 8 nucleotides matching TRBD2. This CDR3 spans 14 amino acids. The V segment lost 10 bases and the J segment 5 bases; nucleotides outside the gene matches: 13. Germline CDR1 reads SGDLS; CDR2 reads YYNGEE.

This rearrangement joins TRBV6-5 to TRBJ1-1; D remains unclear. V was cut by 0 bases and J by 1 base, with 9 bases left in between. The CDR3 has 15 amino acids. Germline values: CDR1 MNHEY, CDR2 SVGAGI. CDR3 protein: CASSYSRTANTEAFF. The CDR3 DNA follows: TGTGCCAGCAGTTACTCGAGGACGGCGAACACTGAAGCTTTCTTT.

The chain joins TRBV10-3 to TRBJ1-3; D call uncertain. The CDR3 has 11 amino acids. The germline V and J ends were trimmed by 10 bases and 2 bases, with 6 bases remaining between them. Looked up from germline, CDR1 is ENHRY and CDR2 is SYGVKD. CDR3: CATLTGNTIYF. CDR3 bases: TGTGCCACGTTAACTGGAAACACCATATATTTT.

This chain uses TRBV13 with TRBJ2-6; D is possibly TRBD1 (6 bases). The germline V gene encodes CDR1 PRHDT and CDR2 FYEKMQ (reference sequence). The germline V and J ends were trimmed by 5 bases and 2 bases, with 10 bases remaining between them. The CDR3 runs 15 residues. CDR3 nucleotides: TGTGCCAGCAGCGGAGGACAGCCTGGGGCCAACGTCCTGACTTTC. Translating it yields CASSGGQPGANVLTF.

The chain carries TRBV13 and TRBJ2-5; the D gene is possibly TRBD2 (7 bases). The CDR3 extends over 15 amino acids. V was cut by 2 bases and J by 4 bases, with 14 bases left in between. Germline V gives CDR1 PRHDT, CDR2 FYEKMQ (reference sequence). CDR3 loop: CASSLRGGARETQYF. DNA for the CDR3: TGTGCCAGCAGCTTAAGAGGGGGGGCCCGAGAGACCCAGTACTTC.

The chain uses TRBV19 and TRBJ2-2; 8 bases map to TRBD2. The CDR3 spans 15 residues. V dropped 7 bases and J dropped 1; count of bases not matched to a gene: 5. Germline V lookup: CDR1 LNHDA, CDR2 SQIVND (reference sequence). The CDR3 is CASTPRGVNTGELFF. Here the CDR3 DNA reads TGTGCCAGTACCCCGCGGGGGGTGAACACCGGGGAGCTGTTTTTT. Full variable domain (rest looked up from reference TRBV19 and TRBJ2-2): DGGITQSPKYLFRKEGQNVTLSCEQNLNHDAMYWYRQDPGQGLRLIYYSQIVNDFQKGDIAEGYSVSREKKESFPLTVTSAQKNPTAFYLCASTPRGVNTGELFFGEGSRLTVL.

The CDR3 DNA follows: TGCGCCAGCAGCCAAGAGAGGGGGTATAACACTGAAGCTTTCTTT. Translated, it gives CASSQERGYNTEAFF. V usage is TRBV4-1 and J usage is TRBJ1-1; D possibly corresponds to TRBD1 (6 bases). This CDR3 comprises 15 residues. The V gene's germline CDR1 is MGHRA and CDR2 YSYEKL. The V end was cut by 0 bases, the J end by 2 bases, with 10 bases between.

With regard to this clone: Other DNA sequences from this sample encode an identical CDR3 as well. The chain couples TRBV12-3 or TRBV12-4 to TRBJ1-1, with TRBD1 matching 8 bases. The CDR3 consists of 13 residues. Trimming took 6 bases from V and 7 from J; bases not matched to a gene: 7. CDR3 DNA: TGTGCCAGCAGATCTCGGACAGGGCTTGAAGCTTTCTTT. It specifies CASRSRTGLEAFF.

This clone has just one count. The chain employs TRBV5-4 and TRBJ1-6; TRBD1 agrees at 10 bases. Looked up from germline, CDR1 is SGHNT and CDR2 is YYREEE (reference sequence). CDR3 length: 14 residues. Trimming cost V 4 bases and J 11 bases; bases outside gene matches: 6. CDR3: CASSTDRGRPPLHF. The DNA of the CDR3 is TGTGCCAGCAGCACCGACAGGGGGCGGCCACCCCTCCACTTT.